One sample yielded the 21 T cell receptor beta chains listed below, sequenced in a study of cytomegalovirus exposure and HLA in healthy donors. TCRdb keeps only in-frame clones here, not all; method: immunoSEQ multiplex PCR. The sample has about 63,000 clones, roughly nine tenths seen once. The sample was PBMCs. The source is a young woman in good health and CMV-seronegative.

This clone appeared once. The chain combines TRBV11-3 with TRBJ1-1; D is possibly TRBD1 (6 bases). The CDR3 extends over 15 amino acids. Trimming left V 3 bases short and J 1 base short, with 12 bases between. CDR1 and CDR2 (germline): SGHNT, YENEEA. CDR3 region: CASSFSGQRNTEAFF. The CDR3 nucleotides read TGTGCCAGCAGCTTTTCCGGACAGAGGAACACTGAAGCTTTCTTT.

The V and J genes are TRBV30 and TRBJ2-7; TRBD2 agrees at 10 bases. The germline CDR1 and CDR2 sequences are GTSNPN and SVGIG (reference sequence). The CDR3 is 14 residues long. The J segment lost 5 bases and the V segment lost 3 bases, leaving 7 bases of the junction unmatched. CDR3 sequence: CAWRTSGNSHEQYF. The CDR3 bases are TGTGCCTGGAGAACTAGCGGGAATTCTCACGAGCAGTACTTC.

For the CDR3, the DNA is TGTGCCAGCAGTTTGGCAGCGGGAGGCCCTACCTACGAGCAGTACTTC. Translation gives CASSLAAGGPTYEQYF. The V gene is TRBV28, the J gene TRBJ2-7, with 9 bases matching TRBD2. Losses at the gene ends were 3 bases for V and 2 bases for J; bases not matched to a gene: 8. CDR3 length: 16 amino acids. Germline V CDR1 and CDR2: MDHEN, SYDVKM.

The rearrangement links TRBV10-3 to TRBJ1-2; 9 nucleotides agree with TRBD1. CDR3 length: 17 residues. V was pared by 2 bases and J by 2 bases, with 9 bases of the junction left unmatched. CDR1 and CDR2 (germline): ENHRY, SYGVKD. The CDR3 DNA is TGTGCCATCAGTGAGCCCCCCGCCGGGACAGGGAACTATGGCTACACCTTC. This encodes CAISEPPAGTGNYGYTF.

This chain uses TRBV6-5 with TRBJ1-6; D not resolved. CDR3 length: 14 amino acids. Germline values: CDR1 MNHEY, CDR2 SVGAGI. The V and J ends lost 6 bases and 9 bases respectively, with 15 bases between them. The CDR3: CASRSTTRGSPLHF. In DNA form, the CDR3 reads TGTGCCAGCAGATCGACAACCCGGGGTTCACCCCTCCACTTT.

The chain links TRBV6-5 to TRBJ1-1; TRBD1 might be the D (6 bases). V shed 6 bases and J shed 1 base, with 12 bases lying between them. Germline loops: CDR1 MNHEY, CDR2 SVGAGI. The CDR3 is 14 amino acids. Written as DNA, the CDR3 is TGTGCCAGCAGCCGGAGAGGGGGGAACACTGAAGCTTTCTTT. This sequence encodes CASSRRGGNTEAFF.

The chain carries TRBV28 and TRBJ1-1; possibly TRBD1 for D (5 bases). This CDR3 spans 13 amino acids. Germline lookup yields CDR1 MDHEN and CDR2 SYDVKM. The V end was cut by 1 base, the J end by 7 bases, with 10 bases between. CDR3 nucleotide sequence: TGTGCCAGCAGTTTATCAGGGAGGGGTGAAGCTTTCTTT. This translates into CASSLSGRGEAFF.

The chain recombines TRBV30 with TRBJ2-3; 10 bases agree with TRBD2. The junction had 6 bases not matched to a gene; V was cut back by 3 bases and J by 6 bases. Germline CDR1 is GTSNPN and CDR2 is SVGIG (reference sequence). This CDR3 contains 14 residues. The CDR3 bases are TGTGCCTGGAGGATAGCGGGAGGTCCCGATACGCAGTATTTT. Amino acid sequence: CAWRIAGGPDTQYF.

The V call is TRBV28, the J call TRBJ2-7; TRBD1 matches at 10 bases. J gave up 4 bases and V 5 bases, and 11 bases lay outside the gene matches. This CDR3 has 16 residues. Looked up from germline, CDR1 is MDHEN and CDR2 is SYDVKM. The CDR3 sequence is CASSETPGTGAYEQYF. The CDR3 DNA is TGTGCCAGCAGTGAGACGCCCGGGACAGGGGCGTACGAGCAGTACTTC.

This chain connects TRBV6-6 to TRBJ1-2, with 7 positions matching TRBD1. Germline V lookup: CDR1 MNHNY, CDR2 SVGAGI (reference sequence). V trimming: 6 bases; J trimming: 4 bases; junction bases outside the gene matches: 8. CDR3 length: 14 amino acids. CDR3: CASRTGNRGYGYTF. The CDR3 bases are TGTGCCAGCAGGACAGGGAATCGTGGCTATGGCTACACCTTC.

V and J are TRBV30 and TRBJ1-2; TRBD1 agrees at 11 bases. Germline V CDR1 and CDR2: GTSNPN, SVGIG (reference sequence). V shed 4 bases, J shed 3 bases, and the junction held 7 bases outside the gene matches. The CDR3 totals 15 residues. The CDR3 spells CAWKAGTGGYYGYTF. Here the CDR3 DNA reads TGTGCCTGGAAGGCGGGGACAGGGGGATACTATGGCTACACCTTC.

As for this clone: Different DNA sequences within this sample yield the same CDR3. This CDR3 is CASSEGGGGYNEQFF. CDR3 nucleotides: TGTGCCAGCAGTGAAGGGGGCGGGGGGTACAATGAGCAGTTCTTC. The J gene is TRBJ2-1, the V gene TRBV6-1; 8 nucleotides line up with TRBD2. V was pared by 1 base and J by 4 bases, with 3 bases of the junction left unmatched. This CDR3 comprises 15 residues. CDR1 is MNHNS, CDR2 SASEGT, per germline.

The chain recombines TRBV11-1 with TRBJ1-2, with D possibly matching TRBD1 (6 bases). Germline CDR1 is SGHAT and CDR2 is FQDESV (reference sequence). The V end lost 0 bases, the J end lost 5 bases, and 7 bases lay between the germline ends. CDR3 size: 13 residues. DNA of the CDR3: TGTGCCAGCAGCTTAGCAGGACAGTATGGCTACACCTTC. This sequence encodes CASSLAGQYGYTF.

CDR3 amino acids: CASSSGQGYNQPQHF. CDR3 sequence (DNA): TGTGCCAGCAGCTCCGGACAGGGATACAATCAGCCCCAGCATTTT. The genes are TRBV7-8 and TRBJ1-5, with 8 bases fitting TRBD1. The CDR3 has 15 amino acids. J was trimmed by 3 bases and V by 4 bases; bases with no gene match: 5. The V gene's germline CDR1 is SGHVS and CDR2 FQNEAQ.

V and J are TRBV5-1 and TRBJ1-6; D remains ambiguous. Germline V CDR1 and CDR2: SGHRS, YFSETQ. The ends were cut back, 0 bases at V and 6 bases at J, with 4 bases in the middle. The length of the CDR3 is 13 residues. Here the CDR3 reads CASSLDFNSPLHF. The DNA of the CDR3 is TGCGCCAGCAGCTTGGACTTTAATTCACCCCTCCACTTT. Full variable domain (outside the CDR3, taken from reference TRBV5-1 and TRBJ1-6): KAGVTQTPRYLIKTRGQQVTLSCSPISGHRSVSWYQQTPGQGLQFLFEYFSETQRNKGNFPGRFSGRQFSNSRSEMNVSTLELGDSALYLCASSLDFNSPLHFGNGTRLTVT.

The table lists this clone with a count of one. V and J are TRBV6-5 and TRBJ2-6; weak D call: TRBD2 (5 bases). CDR3 length equals 16 residues. V gave up 3 bases and J gave up 2 bases, with 11 bases separating them. Germline values: CDR1 MNHEY, CDR2 SVGAGI. The CDR3 DNA reads as TGTGCCAGCAGTTATCCTCGGGAAACTGGGGCCAACGTCCTGACTTTC. This gives the protein CASSYPRETGANVLTF.

The V call is TRBV18, the J call TRBJ2-7; D gene ambiguous. Germline V gene sequence: CDR1 KGHSH, CDR2 LQKENI. The CDR3 sequence is 13 residues long. Trimming shortened V by 2 bases and J by 3 bases, and 8 bases separated the two germline ends. Here the CDR3 DNA reads TGTGCCAGCTCACCAGACGGAGACTACGAGCAGTACTTC. This encodes CASSPDGDYEQYF.

This clone occurred once. The V gene is TRBV6-1, the J gene TRBJ2-7; no clear D gene. Germline V CDR1 and CDR2: MNHNS, SASEGT. The V and J ends lost 8 bases and 1 base respectively, with 9 bases between them. The CDR3 has 12 residues. The DNA for the CDR3 is TGTGCCAGCGGGCACTCTTCCTACGAGCAGTACTTC. It is translated as CASGHSSYEQYF.

This chain connects TRBV11-2 to TRBJ1-1; TRBD1 might be the D (6 bases). Germline CDR1 reads SGHAT; CDR2 reads FQNNGV. V lost 0 bases and J lost 4, with 6 bases in between. This CDR3 is 13 amino acids long. CDR3 coding DNA: TGTGCCAGCAGCTTAGAACAGGGCACTGAAGCTTTCTTT. Amino acids: CASSLEQGTEAFF.

The genes are TRBV10-3 and TRBJ2-7; 9 positions agree with TRBD1. This CDR3 contains 15 residues. Germline values: CDR1 ENHRY, CDR2 SYGVKD. Unmatched junction bases numbered 5, after V lost 5 bases and J lost 0 bases. CDR3 protein: CAISSGTGFSYEQYF. The CDR3 DNA sequence: TGTGCCATCAGTTCCGGGACAGGGTTCTCCTACGAGCAGTACTTC.

The chain is built from TRBV28 and TRBJ1-2; no definite D call. CDR3 size: 17 residues. The V gene's germline CDR1 is MDHEN and CDR2 SYDVKM. V was pared by 5 bases and J by 3 bases, with 22 bases between. The CDR3 DNA reads TGTGCCAGCAGTCCGCTCTCGGACTGGGTGGCGTACTATGGCTACACCTTC. Translated, it gives CASSPLSDWVAYYGYTF.